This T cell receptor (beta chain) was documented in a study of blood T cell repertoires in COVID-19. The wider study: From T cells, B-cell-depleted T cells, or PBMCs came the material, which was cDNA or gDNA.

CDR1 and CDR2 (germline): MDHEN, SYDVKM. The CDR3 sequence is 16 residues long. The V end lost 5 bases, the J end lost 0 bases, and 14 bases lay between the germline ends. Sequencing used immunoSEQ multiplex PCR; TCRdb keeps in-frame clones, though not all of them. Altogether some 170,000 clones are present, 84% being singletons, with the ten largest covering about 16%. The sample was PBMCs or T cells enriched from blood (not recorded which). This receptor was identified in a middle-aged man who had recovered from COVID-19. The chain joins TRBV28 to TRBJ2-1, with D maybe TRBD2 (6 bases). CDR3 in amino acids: CASSGRGASSYNEQFF. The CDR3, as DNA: TGTGCCAGCAGTGGGCGGGGTGCTAGCTCCTACAATGAGCAGTTCTTC.